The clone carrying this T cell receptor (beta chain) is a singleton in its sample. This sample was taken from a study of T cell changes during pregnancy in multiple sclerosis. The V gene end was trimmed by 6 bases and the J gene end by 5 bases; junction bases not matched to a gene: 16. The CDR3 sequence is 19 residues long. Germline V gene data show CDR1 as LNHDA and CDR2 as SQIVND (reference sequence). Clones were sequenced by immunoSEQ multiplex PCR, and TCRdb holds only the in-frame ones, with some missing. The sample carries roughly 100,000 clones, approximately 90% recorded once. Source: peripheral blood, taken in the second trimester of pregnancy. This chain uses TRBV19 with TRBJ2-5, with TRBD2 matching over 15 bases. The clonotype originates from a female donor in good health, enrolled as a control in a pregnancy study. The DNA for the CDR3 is TGTGCCAGTAGGCCCGGGACTAGCGGGGGGCTGACGGCTGGGGAGACCCAGTACTTC. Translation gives CASRPGTSGGLTAGETQYF.